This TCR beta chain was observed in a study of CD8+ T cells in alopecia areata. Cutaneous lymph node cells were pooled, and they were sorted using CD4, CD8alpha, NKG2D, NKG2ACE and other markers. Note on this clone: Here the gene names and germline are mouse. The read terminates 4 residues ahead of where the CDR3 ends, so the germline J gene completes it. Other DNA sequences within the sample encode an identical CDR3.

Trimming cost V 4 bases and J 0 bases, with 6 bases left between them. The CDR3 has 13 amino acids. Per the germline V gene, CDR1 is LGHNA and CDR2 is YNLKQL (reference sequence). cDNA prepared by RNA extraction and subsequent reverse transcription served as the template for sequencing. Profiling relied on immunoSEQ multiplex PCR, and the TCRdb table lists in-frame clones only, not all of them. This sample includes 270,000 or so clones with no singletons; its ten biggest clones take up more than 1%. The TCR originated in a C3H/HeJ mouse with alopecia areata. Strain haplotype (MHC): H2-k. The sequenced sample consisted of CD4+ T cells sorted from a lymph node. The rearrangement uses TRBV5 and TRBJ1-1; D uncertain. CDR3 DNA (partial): TGTGCCAGCAGCCCCGACACAAACACA. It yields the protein CASSPDTNT. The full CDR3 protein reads CASSPDTNTEVFF.